Listed below are T cell receptor beta chains from one sample, sequenced in a study of T cell responses to AZD1222 COVID-19 vaccine. Sequenced by immunoSEQ multiplex PCR; TCRdb stores in-frame clones only, minus some. Altogether 100,000 or so clones are present, around 94% being singletons, with the ten largest covering 2.2%. Sequenced here: peripheral blood, sampled on day 0 of AZD1222 vaccination. Source of these receptors: an adult in good health. Each CDR3 is given with its conserved first and last residue. The order of the fields is CDR3 protein, CDR3 DNA, D gene, J gene, V gene, CDR3 length, clone size. A D gene is named only where the DNA matches it firmly. Clone size is given for some rows only: seen once, a few or many times, or a class if the clone is expanded.

CDR3 protein: CASSVRARWEGYTF
CDR3 DNA: TGTGCCAGCAGCGTTAGGGCACGATGGGAGGGCTACACCTTC
D gene: .
J gene: TRBJ1-2
V gene: TRBV9
CDR3 length: 14
clone size: .

CDR3 protein: CASSIETGEGEQYF
CDR3 DNA: TGTGCCAGTAGTATAGAGACAGGGGAAGGCGAGCAGTACTTC
D gene: TRBD1
J gene: TRBJ2-7
V gene: TRBV19
CDR3 length: 14
clone size: few

CDR3 protein: CASNVQNEAFF
CDR3 DNA: TGTGCCAGCAATGTACAGAATGAAGCTTTCTTT
D gene: .
J gene: TRBJ1-1
V gene: TRBV6-5
CDR3 length: 11
clone size: .

CDR3 protein: CASSFGTDKGNTIYF
CDR3 DNA: TGTGCCAGCAGCTTCGGGACAGATAAAGGAAACACCATATATTTT
D gene: TRBD1
J gene: TRBJ1-3
V gene: TRBV7-7
CDR3 length: 15
clone size: .

CDR3 protein: CASSVERHTGELFF
CDR3 DNA: TGTGCCAGCAGCGTAGAAAGACACACCGGGGAGCTGTTTTTT
D gene: .
J gene: TRBJ2-2
V gene: TRBV9
CDR3 length: 14
clone size: .

CDR3 protein: CASSIAGGGNTEAFF
CDR3 DNA: TGTGCCAGTAGTATAGCGGGCGGGGGGAACACTGAAGCTTTCTTT
D gene: .
J gene: TRBJ1-1
V gene: TRBV19
CDR3 length: 15
clone size: .

CDR3 protein: CASSLPYRGREEKLFF
CDR3 DNA: TGTGCCAGCAGCTTACCTTACAGGGGGCGCGAGGAAAAACTGTTTTTT
D gene: TRBD1
J gene: TRBJ1-4
V gene: TRBV11-3
CDR3 length: 16
clone size: .

CDR3 protein: CSGGTATSYEQYF
CDR3 DNA: TGCAGCGGCGGGACAGCGACATCCTACGAGCAGTACTTC
D gene: .
J gene: TRBJ2-7
V gene: TRBV29-1
CDR3 length: 13
clone size: .

CDR3 protein: CASSPLTTGGKGGYTF
CDR3 DNA: TGTGCCAGCAGCCCGCTCACGACAGGGGGCAAGGGAGGCTACACCTTC
D gene: TRBD1
J gene: TRBJ1-2
V gene: TRBV5-6
CDR3 length: 16
clone size: few

CDR3 protein: CASNPPLVRETQYF
CDR3 DNA: TGTGCCAGCAACCCCCCACTAGTGCGCGAGACCCAGTACTTC
D gene: .
J gene: TRBJ2-5
V gene: TRBV28
CDR3 length: 14
clone size: .

CDR3 protein: CASSQDRASGGLNTGELFF
CDR3 DNA: TGCGCCAGCAGCCAAGATCGCGCTAGCGGGGGCCTTAACACCGGGGAGCTGTTTTTT
D gene: TRBD2
J gene: TRBJ2-2
V gene: TRBV4-3
CDR3 length: 19
clone size: .

CDR3 protein: CASSPRGSGDYEQYF
CDR3 DNA: TGTGCCAGCAGCCCTCGGGGGAGCGGAGATTACGAGCAGTACTTC
D gene: .
J gene: TRBJ2-7
V gene: TRBV7-6
CDR3 length: 15
clone size: few

CDR3 protein: CASSSPGLADNEQFF
CDR3 DNA: TGTGCCAGCAGTTCTCCTGGACTAGCAGACAATGAGCAGTTCTTC
D gene: TRBD2
J gene: TRBJ2-1
V gene: TRBV28
CDR3 length: 15
clone size: .

CDR3 protein: CASSPAVSNTGELFF
CDR3 DNA: TGTGCCAGCAGCCCCGCGGTCTCGAACACCGGGGAGCTGTTTTTT
D gene: .
J gene: TRBJ2-2
V gene: TRBV7-6
CDR3 length: 15
clone size: .

CDR3 protein: CASSDGSLGYEQYF
CDR3 DNA: TGTGCCAGCAGCGATGGGTCGTTGGGCTACGAGCAGTACTTC
D gene: .
J gene: TRBJ2-7
V gene: TRBV6-4
CDR3 length: 14
clone size: .

CDR3 protein: CASSGTYNEQFF
CDR3 DNA: TGCGCCAGCAGCGGGACCTACAATGAGCAGTTCTTC
D gene: .
J gene: TRBJ2-1
V gene: TRBV10-2
CDR3 length: 12
clone size: .

CDR3 protein: CASSRGRGLRETQYF
CDR3 DNA: TGTGCCAGCAGCCGCGGGCGCGGGCTGAGGGAGACCCAGTACTTC
D gene: .
J gene: TRBJ2-5
V gene: TRBV14
CDR3 length: 15
clone size: once

CDR3 protein: CASSRTGSYF
CDR3 DNA: TGTGCCAGCAGTCGGACAGGGTCCTACTTC
D gene: TRBD1
J gene: TRBJ1-2
V gene: TRBV12-3/TRBV12-4
CDR3 length: 10
clone size: .

CDR3 protein: CASSLGQGADGYTF
CDR3 DNA: TGCGCCAGCAGCTTGGGACAGGGGGCAGATGGCTACACCTTC
D gene: TRBD1
J gene: TRBJ1-2
V gene: TRBV5-1
CDR3 length: 14
clone size: .

CDR3 protein: CASSLGWRDSNQPQHF
CDR3 DNA: TGTGCCAGCAGCTTGGGGTGGAGGGACAGCAATCAGCCCCAGCATTTT
D gene: .
J gene: TRBJ1-5
V gene: TRBV5-5
CDR3 length: 16
clone size: .

CDR3 protein: CASSLSREMNTEAFF
CDR3 DNA: TGTGCCAGCAGCTTAAGCCGGGAGATGAACACTGAAGCTTTCTTT
D gene: .
J gene: TRBJ1-1
V gene: TRBV7-2
CDR3 length: 15
clone size: once

CDR3 protein: CAWTQGRRFYGYTF
CDR3 DNA: TGTGCCTGGACCCAAGGCAGAAGATTCTATGGCTACACCTTC
D gene: .
J gene: TRBJ1-2
V gene: TRBV30
CDR3 length: 14
clone size: .

CDR3 protein: CASRDSYNEQFF
CDR3 DNA: TGCGCCTCCCGGGACTCCTACAATGAGCAGTTCTTC
D gene: .
J gene: TRBJ2-1
V gene: TRBV10-2
CDR3 length: 12
clone size: .

CDR3 protein: CASSQDQLAGGYGYTF
CDR3 DNA: TGTGCCAGCAGCCAAGATCAGCTTGCAGGGGGCTATGGCTACACCTTC
D gene: TRBD1
J gene: TRBJ1-2
V gene: TRBV4-2
CDR3 length: 16
clone size: .

CDR3 protein: CASSPMIMNTEAFF
CDR3 DNA: TGTGCCAGCAGTCCAATGATTATGAACACTGAAGCTTTCTTT
D gene: .
J gene: TRBJ1-1
V gene: TRBV28
CDR3 length: 14
clone size: .

CDR3 protein: CASSMGTAEKLFF
CDR3 DNA: TGTGCCAGTAGTATGGGTACGGCGGAAAAACTGTTTTTT
D gene: .
J gene: TRBJ1-4
V gene: TRBV19
CDR3 length: 13
clone size: .

CDR3 protein: CASSLDAQIYGYTF
CDR3 DNA: TGTGCCAGCAGCTTAGACGCACAAATCTATGGCTACACCTTC
D gene: .
J gene: TRBJ1-2
V gene: TRBV7-2
CDR3 length: 14
clone size: .